These 26 T cell receptor beta chains were all obtained from the same sample, sequenced in a study of blood T cell repertoires in COVID-19. Some clones are missing from TCRdb's copy, which holds only in-frame ones; the method was immunoSEQ multiplex PCR. The sample records 15,000 or so clones, 83% being singletons. Sample: peripheral blood. Every receptor here comes from a man aged 40-50 years with active or convalescent COVID-19.

The J gene is TRBJ1-2, the V gene TRBV12-3 or TRBV12-4, with 9 bases matching TRBD1. After removal of 6 bases from V and 8 bases from J, the junction contained 7 bases not matched to a gene. The CDR3 loop spans 13 amino acids. CDR3 amino acids: CASRYSTGGGYTF. The CDR3 nucleotides are TGTGCCAGCAGGTACTCAACAGGGGGCGGCTACACCTTC.

The chain has TRBV3-1 (or the pseudogene TRBV3-2) and TRBJ1-2; D remains unclear. Germline loops: CDR1 LGHDT, CDR2 YNNKEL (reference sequence). Trimming shortened V by 0 bases and J by 4 bases, and 12 bases separated the two germline ends. The CDR3 covers 15 residues. The CDR3 nucleotides read TGTGCCAGCAGCCAAGATCCCATCAGGTTCTATGGCTACACCTTC. It specifies CASSQDPIRFYGYTF.

The chain couples TRBV11-2 to TRBJ1-6; no definite D call. V lost 5 bases and J 11 bases, leaving 10 bases between the germline ends. CDR1 and CDR2 (germline): SGHAT, FQNNGV. The CDR3 sequence is 12 residues long. The CDR3 spells CASSTISAPLHF. CDR3 coding DNA: TGTGCCAGCAGCACCATTAGTGCACCCCTCCACTTT. Full variable domain (missing parts from reference TRBV11-2 and TRBJ1-6): EAGVAQSPRYKIIEKRQSVAFWCNPISGHATLYWYQQILGQGPKLLIQFQNNGVVDDSQLPKDRFSAERLKGVDSTLKIQPAKLEDSAVYLCASSTISAPLHFGNGTRLTVT.

The V call is TRBV18, the J call TRBJ2-3, with 8 bases lining up with TRBD2. CDR1 is KGHSH, CDR2 LQKENI, per germline. CDR3 length: 16 residues. The ends lost 2 bases at V and 2 bases at J; junction bases unmatched: 6. This CDR3 reads CASSPGAGDFTDTQYF. The CDR3 DNA sequence: TGTGCCAGCTCACCAGGAGCGGGGGACTTCACAGATACGCAGTATTTT.

The chain uses TRBV10-3 and TRBJ2-4; 7 bases map to TRBD1. The V and J ends lost 3 bases and 5 bases, in that order; junction bases with no gene match: 4. CDR1 and CDR2 (germline): ENHRY, SYGVKD. This CDR3 is built from 14 residues. The CDR3 DNA reads TGTGCCATCAGTGAACAGGGGTTACAAAACATTCAGTACTTC. It encodes CAISEQGLQNIQYF.

The chain uses TRBV11-2 and TRBJ2-3, with 12 bases identical to TRBD1. The germline CDR1 and CDR2 sequences are SGHAT and FQNNGV. The CDR3 sequence is 17 residues long. V shed 1 base and J 1 base; nucleotides not matched to a gene: 3. The CDR3 DNA reads as TGTGCCAGCAGCTTAGGGGACAGGGGGCTTCGCACAGATACGCAGTATTTT. The encoded protein is CASSLGDRGLRTDTQYF.

There are a few counts of this clone. The CDR3: CASSVHGGDEQFF. The CDR3 nucleotides read TGTGCCAGCAGCGTGCATGGAGGGGATGAGCAGTTCTTC. V is TRBV3-1 (or the pseudogene TRBV3-2) and J is TRBJ2-1; a possible D gene is TRBD2 (6 bases). CDR1 is LGHDT, CDR2 YNNKEL, per germline (reference sequence). This CDR3 has 13 amino acids. V was shortened by 5 bases and J by 8 bases, with 13 bases between the two germline ends.

A single count supports this clone. CDR3 DNA sequence: TGTGCCAGCAGATTCCATACGGGGTCCTCCCCGGAGCAGTACTTC. Protein sequence: CASRFHTGSSPEQYF. V gene TRBV5-5 combines with J gene TRBJ2-7; possible D gene TRBD2, 5 bases. The CDR3 totals 15 residues. With 5 bases removed from V and 7 bases from J, the gap between germline ends came to 22 bases. The germline V gene encodes CDR1 SGHKS and CDR2 YYEKEE (reference sequence).

This chain links TRBV5-4 with TRBJ2-1; 11 bases fit TRBD2. Germline V gives CDR1 SGHNT, CDR2 YYREEE (reference sequence). CDR3 length equals 14 residues. V lost 5 bases, J lost 8 bases, and 6 bases stayed unmatched. CDR3 region: CASRRGLAGYEQFF. The CDR3 DNA reads as TGTGCCAGCAGGCGCGGACTAGCGGGTTATGAGCAGTTCTTC.

The chain combines TRBV3-1 (or the pseudogene TRBV3-2) with TRBJ1-1, with TRBD1 matching 7 bases. With V trimmed by 3 bases and J by 3 bases, 7 bases remained unmatched. From germline, CDR1 is LGHDT and CDR2 YNNKEL (reference sequence). CDR3 length: 15 amino acids. The CDR3 protein is CASSQTGSQDTEAFF. CDR3 coding DNA: TGTGCCAGCAGCCAGACAGGGAGTCAGGACACTGAAGCTTTCTTT.

V usage is TRBV27 and J usage is TRBJ2-7, with D uncertain. The germline V and J ends were trimmed by 3 bases and 4 bases, with 13 bases remaining between them. The CDR3 is 14 amino acids. In germline, CDR1 is MNHEY, CDR2 SMNVEV (reference sequence). The CDR3 is CASSLVPGQYEQYF. CDR3 DNA: TGTGCCAGCAGTTTGGTCCCAGGCCAGTACGAGCAGTACTTC.

This chain connects TRBV11-2 to TRBJ1-1; 8 positions agree with TRBD1. V lost 4 bases and J lost 0; bases outside the gene matches: 10. The germline gives CDR1 SGHAT, CDR2 FQNNGV. This CDR3 has 17 amino acids. The CDR3 sequence: CASSYGQGGEMNTEAFF. CDR3 nucleotide sequence: TGTGCCAGCAGCTATGGACAGGGAGGGGAAATGAACACTGAAGCTTTCTTT.

The genes are TRBV7-9 and TRBJ2-5; the match to TRBD2 covers 16 bases. This CDR3 is built from 17 residues. Germline-derived CDR1 and CDR2 are SEHNR and FQNEAQ (reference sequence). Germline trimming cut 5 bases from V and 5 bases from J; bases unmatched to any gene: 8. CDR3 protein: CASSAGTSGGAVETQYF. CDR3 coding DNA: TGTGCCAGCAGCGCCGGGACTAGCGGGGGGGCCGTGGAGACCCAGTACTTC.

This clone was seen once. The chain carries TRBV7-2 and TRBJ1-2; 8 bases agree with TRBD1. CDR3 length equals 12 residues. Germline V gives CDR1 SGHTA, CDR2 FQGNSA. Trimming at V came to 10 bases and at J to 8 bases, leaving 9 bases not matched to a gene. DNA for the CDR3: TGTGCCATCCCTACAGGGGGAGAAGGCTACACCTTC. Amino acid sequence: CAIPTGGEGYTF.

This chain links TRBV15 with TRBJ2-7; D might be TRBD2 (6 bases). CDR3 length: 17 residues. Per germline, CDR1 LNHNV and CDR2 YYDKDF (reference sequence). Trimming took 0 bases from V and 1 from J, leaving 16 bases between them. This chain's CDR3 is CATSRDRFERASYEQYF. CDR3 in DNA: TGTGCCACCAGCAGAGATCGATTTGAGCGGGCGTCCTACGAGCAGTACTTC.

The gene calls are TRBV7-5 and TRBJ1-4. TRBV7-5 is flagged as a pseudogene. The CDR3 has 15 residues. CDR3 nucleotide sequence: TGTGCCAGAAGCTCGGGAGACAGTCTGGAAGAAAAACTGTTTTTT. It codes for CARSSGDSLEEKLFF.

The chain carries TRBV29-1 and TRBJ1-5; TRBD1 matches at 10 bases. The length of the CDR3 is 13 residues. V lost 4 bases and J lost 6; bases outside the gene matches: 3. CDR1 is SQVTM and CDR2 is ANQGSEA in the germline V gene. DNA for the CDR3: TGCAGCGTTGGGGACAGGGGAAGTCAGCCCCAGCATTTT. Translated, it gives CSVGDRGSQPQHF.

This clone was observed a single time. The V and J genes are TRBV4-3 and TRBJ1-1; unclear D gene. CDR1 and CDR2 (germline): LGHNA, YSLEER. The CDR3 spans 13 residues. With 3 bases removed from V and 5 bases from J, the gap between germline ends came to 10 bases. CDR3 residues: CASSQIVGTEAFF. CDR3 in DNA: TGCGCCAGCAGCCAGATCGTCGGGACTGAAGCTTTCTTT.

J is TRBJ2-5 and V is TRBV23-1; maybe TRBD2 (5 bases). TRBV23-1 is recorded as an ORF, its role being uncertain. This CDR3 is 18 amino acids long. Trimming took 7 bases from V and 2 from J, leaving 26 bases between them. CDR3 sequence (DNA): TGCGCCAGCACCCCTTCGTCGTGGTCCGGGAAGCGGCAAGAGACCCAGTACTTC. Translation gives CASTPSSWSGKRQETQYF.

The rearrangement joins TRBV5-1 to TRBJ1-3, with D maybe TRBD1 (6 bases). From germline, CDR1 is SGHRS and CDR2 YFSETQ. V was clipped by 7 bases and J by 0 bases, with 11 bases between them. The CDR3 consists of 14 residues. The CDR3 nucleotides are TGCGCCAGCGGGGGGGGCAACTCTGGAAACACCATATATTTT. Protein product: CASGGGNSGNTIYF.

This chain connects TRBV10-3 to TRBJ2-6; perhaps TRBD1 as D (6 bases). The germline V gene has CDR1 ENHRY and CDR2 SYGVKD. V shed 0 bases and J shed 0 bases, with 18 bases lying between them. The CDR3 is made up of 20 amino acids. In DNA, the CDR3 is TGTGCCATCAGTGAGTCACCGCCGACAGGATCCGTCTCTGGGGCCAACGTCCTGACTTTC. Translated: CAISESPPTGSVSGANVLTF.

The gene calls are TRBV5-6 and TRBJ1-1; 7 bases line up with TRBD1. This CDR3 region has 14 residues. Germline CDR1 reads SGHDT; CDR2 reads YYEEEE. The V gene end was trimmed by 4 bases and the J gene end by 1 base; junction bases not matched to a gene: 4. This CDR3 is CASSPGQPNTEAFF. In DNA form, the CDR3 reads TGTGCCAGCAGCCCGGGACAGCCGAACACTGAAGCTTTCTTT.

This clone was recorded once. The V and J genes are TRBV7-9 and TRBJ2-5, with D possibly TRBD1 on 6 matching bases. Looked up from germline, CDR1 is SEHNR and CDR2 is FQNEAQ (reference sequence). CDR3 length: 13 amino acids. Trimming left V 4 bases short and J 2 bases short, with 8 bases between. The CDR3 DNA reads TGTGCCAGCAGCTGGGGGACACAAGAGACCCAGTACTTC. Translation gives CASSWGTQETQYF.

V gene TRBV6-5 combines with J gene TRBJ1-2, with 8 bases matching TRBD1. The CDR3 is 14 residues long. Germline CDR1 and CDR2: MNHEY and SVGAGI. With 5 bases clipped from V and 5 bases from J, the junction kept 7 bases outside the gene matches. This CDR3 is CASSTEQGEYGYTF. The CDR3 nucleotides read TGTGCCAGCAGTACGGAACAGGGGGAGTATGGCTACACCTTC.

This clone was counted a few times. The chain recombines TRBV5-5 with TRBJ1-1, with D maybe TRBD1 (5 bases). The CDR3 consists of 16 residues. V was clipped by 3 bases and J by 7 bases, with 22 bases between them. Looked up from germline, CDR1 is SGHKS and CDR2 is YYEKEE (reference sequence). CDR3 region: CASSSPTGDEFREAFF. The DNA of the CDR3 is TGTGCCAGCAGCTCCCCAACGGGGGATGAGTTCCGTGAAGCTTTCTTT.

This clone has only a few counts. This chain joins TRBV3-1 (or the pseudogene TRBV3-2) and TRBJ2-7; TRBD1 matches 9 bases. Germline V gene lookup returns CDR1 LGHDT and CDR2 YNNKEL (reference sequence). J was trimmed by 5 bases and V by 4 bases; bases with no gene match: 6. The CDR3 sequence is 14 residues long. This CDR3 reads CASSPLGQGNEQYF. For the CDR3, the DNA is TGTGCCAGCAGCCCCCTGGGACAGGGTAACGAGCAGTACTTC.